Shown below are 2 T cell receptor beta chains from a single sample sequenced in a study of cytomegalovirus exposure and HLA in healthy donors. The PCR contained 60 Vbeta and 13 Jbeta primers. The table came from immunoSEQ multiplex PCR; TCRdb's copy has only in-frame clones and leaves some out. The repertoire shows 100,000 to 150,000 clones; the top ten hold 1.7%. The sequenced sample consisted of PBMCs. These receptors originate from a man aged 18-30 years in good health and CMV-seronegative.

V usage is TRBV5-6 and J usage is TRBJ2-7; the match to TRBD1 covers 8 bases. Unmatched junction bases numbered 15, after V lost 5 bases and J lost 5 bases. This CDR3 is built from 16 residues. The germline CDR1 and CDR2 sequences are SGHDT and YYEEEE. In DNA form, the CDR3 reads TGTGCCAGCAGTTTCCCCTTTCTGACAGGGGAGGACGAGCAGTACTTC. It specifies CASSFPFLTGEDEQYF.

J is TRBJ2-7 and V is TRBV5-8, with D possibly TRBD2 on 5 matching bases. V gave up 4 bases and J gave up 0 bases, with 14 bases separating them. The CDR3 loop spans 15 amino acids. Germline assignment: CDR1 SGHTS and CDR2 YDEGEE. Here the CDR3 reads CASSLSGTLSYEQYF. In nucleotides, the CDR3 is TGTGCCAGCAGCCTAAGCGGAACACTCTCCTACGAGCAGTACTTC.